A selection of T cell receptor beta chains follows, all from one sample in a study of Tregs in tolerant kidney transplant recipients. Sequencing used immunoSEQ multiplex PCR; TCRdb keeps in-frame clones, though not all of them. The table lists 60,000 or so clones, 70% to 90% of them singletons, with 2.1% in the top ten. The sample consisted of Tregs from blood, taken before the transplant. These receptor sequences come from a human donor who received a combined kidney and bone marrow transplant. CDR3s include the opening cysteine and the closing phenylalanine or tryptophan. D genes are given only for firm matches. Where a row states a size, it is once, few, many or the class of an expanded clone; other rows omit it.

d_call cdr3_length j_call clone_size v_call cdr3_nt cdr3_aa
. 15 TRBJ2-3 . TRBV6-5 TGTGCCAGCGGTCGTACCCAGGGACTCACAGATACGCAGTATTTT CASGRTQGLTDTQYF
. 12 TRBJ1-2 . TRBV19 TGTGCCAGTAGTCCAGGGACATATGGCTACACCTTC CASSPGTYGYTF
. 15 TRBJ1-2 . TRBV6-6 TGTGCCAGCAGAAACTGGGACCTCCGGGCAATAAGCTACACCTTC CASRNWDLRAISYTF
. 14 TRBJ1-3 . TRBV14 TGTGCCAGCAGCCAGGGGCTCTCTGGAAACACCATATATTTT CASSQGLSGNTIYF
. 16 TRBJ2-7 few TRBV5-1 TGCGCCAGCAGCTTGAATTATGTTAGCTCCCAAATTAAGCAGTACTTC CASSLNYVSSQIKQYF
TRBD1 14 TRBJ1-1 . TRBV18 TGTGCCAGCTCACCTGGGACAGGGGGCACTGAAGCTTTCTTT CASSPGTGGTEAFF
. 13 TRBJ1-1 . TRBV7-7 TGTGCCAGCAGCCCCGTGGGGAACACTGAAGCTTTCTTT CASSPVGNTEAFF
TRBD1 13 TRBJ1-6 . TRBV6-1 TGTGCCAGCCGACAGGGCCCAGATTCACCCCTCCACTTT CASRQGPDSPLHF
. 16 TRBJ1-5 . TRBV19 TGTGCCAGTAGCAAGTGGGCTGGGTCTAGCAATCAGCCCCAGCATTTT CASSKWAGSSNQPQHF
. 16 TRBJ1-2 . TRBV19 TGTGCCAGTTTTTCAATGACAGCGAGGGGGGGACGCGGCTACACCTTC CASFSMTARGGRGYTF
TRBD2 15 TRBJ2-5 . TRBV10-3 TGTGCCATCAGTGAGGGGCGGGGGGGCCGAGAGACCCAGTACTTC CAISEGRGGRETQYF
. 14 TRBJ2-7 . TRBV25-1 TGTGCCAGCAGTACCAGCGTAGGTAGGTGGGAGCAGTACTTC CASSTSVGRWEQYF
TRBD2 17 TRBJ2-7 . TRBV10-2 TGCGCCAGCAGTCCGGGACTAGCGGACTACCGTACCTACGAGCAGTACTTC CASSPGLADYRTYEQYF
. 15 TRBJ2-1 . TRBV27 TGTGCCAGCAGTCCTTACGTGAGCTCCTACAATGAGCAGTTCTTC CASSPYVSSYNEQFF